These 20 T cell receptor beta chains share one sample of origin, sequenced in a study of CD8 T cells in Susac syndrome. RNA, at about 0.5 to 1 ug, was reverse transcribed with random hexamers. TCRdb ran MiXCR on the immunoSEQ multiplex PCR reads and lists one entry per CDR3 protein. There are around 20,000 distinct CDR3 sequences in the sample; approximately 95% occur only once, and around 0.25% lies in the top ten. Sequenced material: CD8+ T cells from PBMCs. The receptors were gathered from a human donor in good health.

The chain links TRBV7-2 to TRBJ2-2; TRBD2 agrees at 8 bases. This CDR3 contains 17 residues. V shed 1 base, J shed 3 bases, and the junction held 7 bases outside the gene matches. Germline V lookup: CDR1 SGHTA, CDR2 FQGNSA. CDR3 sequence: CASSLDSLAGHTGELFF. The CDR3 DNA sequence: TGTGCCAGCAGCTTAGATAGCCTAGCGGGCCACACCGGGGAGCTGTTTTTT.

The chain recombines TRBV29-1 with TRBJ2-1; D gene unclear. Germline loops: CDR1 SQVTM, CDR2 ANQGSEA. Trimming took 3 bases from V and 2 from J, leaving 14 bases between them. The CDR3 has 15 residues. The CDR3 DNA follows: TGCAGCGTTGAGGGCACGGGCCTTACCTACAATGAGCAGTTCTTC. Translated: CSVEGTGLTYNEQFF.

This clonotype is a singleton in its sample. The rearrangement links TRBV29-1 to TRBJ2-5; D is perhaps TRBD1 or TRBD2 (5 bases each). The CDR3 runs 14 residues. The germline V and J ends were trimmed by 0 bases and 3 bases, with 11 bases remaining between them. CDR1 SQVTM and CDR2 ANQGSEA come from the germline V gene. The CDR3 coding sequence is TGCAGCGTTGAAGATCGGGGCAGGGAAGAGACCCAGTACTTC. Its translation is CSVEDRGREETQYF.

This clonotype was seen a few times. The chain couples TRBV7-9 to TRBJ2-1; 12 nucleotides line up with TRBD1. Per germline, CDR1 SEHNR and CDR2 FQNEAQ (reference sequence). This CDR3 has 17 residues. Unmatched junction bases numbered 13, after V lost 5 bases and J lost 8 bases. CDR3 sequence reads: CASSRPSGTGGADEQFF. The CDR3, as DNA: TGTGCCAGCAGCCGTCCTTCCGGGACAGGGGGCGCGGATGAGCAGTTCTTC.

The rearrangement joins TRBV11-2 to TRBJ2-7, with a possible D match to TRBD2 (6 bases). The CDR3 extends over 11 amino acids. Germline loops: CDR1 SGHAT, CDR2 FQNNGV. Trimming left V 7 bases short and J 12 bases short, with 16 bases between. The CDR3 DNA sequence: TGTGCCAGCATCAATGGACTAACTACGTACTTC. It translates to CASINGLTTYF.

The V and J genes are TRBV6-2 or TRBV6-3 and TRBJ2-7, with D tentatively TRBD2 (5 bases). V lost 5 bases to trimming and J lost 2 bases, with 10 bases between them. The germline CDR1 and CDR2 sequences are MNHEY and SVGEGT. The CDR3 totals 13 residues. The CDR3 sequence: CASSASGAYEQYV. As DNA, the CDR3 is TGTGCCAGCAGTGCCAGCGGCGCCTACGAGCAGTACGTC.

The V and J genes are TRBV6-5 and TRBJ1-2; no clear D gene. From germline, CDR1 is MNHEY and CDR2 SVGAGI. Between the trimmed V and J ends, which lost 2 bases and 4 bases, there was a span of 11 bases. The CDR3 is 14 residues long. In DNA, the CDR3 is TGTGCCAGCAGTTACAATCAAATCGGCTATGGCTACACCTTC. It codes for CASSYNQIGYGYTF.

V and J are TRBV27 and TRBJ2-1; possibly TRBD2 for D (6 bases). The germline V gene has CDR1 MNHEY and CDR2 SMNVEV (reference sequence). V lost 1 base and J 9 bases, leaving 10 bases between the germline ends. This CDR3 is 13 amino acids long. CDR3 sequence: CASSLLEGSEQFF. CDR3 DNA: TGTGCCAGCAGTTTATTGGAGGGAAGTGAGCAGTTCTTC.

This chain joins TRBV13 and TRBJ1-1; TRBD1 matches 10 bases. V was clipped by 4 bases and J by 2 bases; unmatched bases: 10. The V gene's germline CDR1 is PRHDT and CDR2 FYEKMQ (reference sequence). CDR3 length equals 17 residues. DNA of the CDR3: TGTGCCAGCAGCTGGGGACAGGGGCGATGGGACAACACTGAAGCTTTCTTT. It specifies CASSWGQGRWDNTEAFF.

This chain connects TRBV12-3 or TRBV12-4 to TRBJ2-1, with 8 bases fitting TRBD2. V gave up 5 bases and J gave up 8 bases; unmatched junction bases: 11. The CDR3 extends over 15 amino acids. CDR3 in DNA: TGTGCCAGCAGTCCCCCAGCGGGAGTAGCATATGAGCAGTTCTTC. Translation: CASSPPAGVAYEQFF.

The V call is TRBV20-1, the J call TRBJ2-2, with 8 bases aligning to TRBD2. V shed 6 bases and J 5 bases; nucleotides not matched to a gene: 11. This CDR3 comprises 15 residues. Germline CDR1 and CDR2: DFQATT and SNEGSKA (reference sequence). Here the CDR3 reads CSAPSLAGLTGELFF. The CDR3 nucleotides read TGCAGTGCCCCCAGCCTAGCGGGTTTAACCGGGGAGCTGTTTTTT.

The chain recombines TRBV6-2 or TRBV6-3 with TRBJ2-4; no clear D gene. Germline CDR1 reads MNHEY; CDR2 reads SVGEGT. The V and J ends lost 5 bases and 1 base respectively, with 6 bases between them. The CDR3 length is 13 residues. CDR3 sequence (DNA): TGTGCCAGCAGTCACGATGCCAAAAACATTCAGTACTTC. Its protein product is CASSHDAKNIQYF.

The rearrangement uses TRBV28 and TRBJ2-7, with D uncertain. The CDR3 runs to 12 residues. Germline assignment: CDR1 MDHEN and CDR2 SYDVKM. The V and J ends lost 3 bases and 3 bases respectively, with 6 bases between them. In DNA form, the CDR3 reads TGTGCCAGCAGTTTGCGGAGCTACGAGCAGTACTTC. Translation gives CASSLRSYEQYF. The whole variable domain, filled in from reference TRBV28 and TRBJ2-7, reads DVKVTQSSRYLVKRTGEKVFLECVQDMDHENMFWYRQDPGLGLRLIYFSYDVKMKEKGDIPEGYSVSREKKERFSLILESASTNQTSMYLCASSLRSYEQYFGPGTRLTVT.

The chain employs TRBV29-1 and TRBJ2-7; 14 positions match TRBD2. The germline V gene encodes CDR1 SQVTM and CDR2 ANQGSEA. The CDR3 sequence is 20 residues long. J gave up 3 bases and V 1 base, and 17 bases lay outside the gene matches. The CDR3 DNA reads as TGCAGCGTTGAAGTCGTACTTGGGACTAGCGGGAGTGTTAGTGGCTACGAGCAGTACTTC. Protein sequence: CSVEVVLGTSGSVSGYEQYF.

The rearrangement joins TRBV24-1 to TRBJ1-4, with D possibly matching TRBD1 (5 bases). The V gene lost 7 bases and the J gene lost 2 bases, with 7 bases spanning the gap. The CDR3 contains 13 residues. Germline V gives CDR1 KGHDR, CDR2 SFDVKD. This CDR3 reads CATSDSTNEKLFF. The CDR3, as DNA: TGTGCCACCAGCGACAGTACTAATGAAAAACTGTTTTTT.

The CDR3 region has the DNA TGCAGTGCTCATCCCGCCTTTCGGGATGGAGACTACGAGCAGTACTTC. Encoded protein: CSAHPAFRDGDYEQYF. The J gene is TRBJ2-7, the V gene TRBV20-1, with D perhaps TRBD2 (5 bases). V shed 5 bases and J shed 3 bases, with 23 bases lying between them. Germline CDR1 is DFQATT and CDR2 is SNEGSKA (reference sequence). The length of the CDR3 is 16 residues.

The chain couples TRBV7-3 to TRBJ2-3, with 8 bases that match TRBD2. V lost 5 bases, J lost 0 bases, and 4 bases stayed unmatched. In germline, CDR1 is SGHTA, CDR2 FQGTGA. CDR3 size: 15 residues. CDR3 DNA sequence: TGTGCCAGCAGCCGACTAGCGTCGAGCACAGATACGCAGTATTTT. This gives the protein CASSRLASSTDTQYF.

The V and J genes are TRBV6-1 and TRBJ2-1; perhaps TRBD2 as D (5 bases). Trimming stripped 1 base from V and 8 bases from J, with 15 bases between. CDR1 is MNHNS and CDR2 is SASEGT in the germline V gene. The CDR3 extends over 15 amino acids. CDR3 bases: TGTGCCAGCAGTGAAGGGTGGCATAGCGTCGATGAGCAGTTCTTC. It encodes CASSEGWHSVDEQFF.

The chain has TRBV27 and TRBJ2-4, with D perhaps matching TRBD2 (6 bases). Germline values: CDR1 MNHEY, CDR2 SMNVEV (reference sequence). The CDR3 has 14 residues. Trimming stripped 6 bases from V and 8 bases from J, with 17 bases between. The CDR3 loop is CASRLVGGMDIQYF. The CDR3 nucleotides read TGTGCCAGCAGGCTGGTTGGGGGGATGGACATTCAGTACTTC.

The chain carries TRBV6-4 and TRBJ2-3, with 8 bases matching TRBD2. CDR3 size: 16 residues. The V gene end was trimmed by 8 bases and the J gene end by 1 base; junction bases not matched to a gene: 11. Germline assignment: CDR1 MRHNA and CDR2 SNTAGT. CDR3 nucleotide sequence: TGTGCCAGCGACGAACAGCGGGAGCGTCGCACAGATACGCAGTATTTT. It is translated as CASDEQRERRTDTQYF.